This T cell receptor (beta chain) was sequenced during a study of T cell repertoires in cytomegalovirus infection. Study-wide background: Recently identified HLA-C-restricted and well-studied HLA-B-restricted CMV epitopes were used. It can be stated that public TCR beta signatures indicated CMV infection as well as a matching HLA type.

Study conclusions and caveats: Summed frequency of shared TCR beta families picked out CMV carriers who also had the relevant HLA.

TCRdb ran MiXCR on the reads and lists one entry per CDR3 protein. The table lists about half a million distinct CDR3 sequences, about two fifths of them singletons. The germline V gene encodes CDR1 MDHEN and CDR2 SYDVKM. This CDR3 is 11 amino acids long. V was pared by 6 bases and J by 8 bases, with 8 bases between. In regard to this clonotype: What it binds is not known.

V gene TRBV28 combines with J gene TRBJ2-1; D gene uncertain. The sample here was cultured PBMCs, taken from culture after CMV antigen stimulation. The sequence was collected from a human donor in good health (CMV status not recorded). Some clones in this sample may be carry-over from other donors' samples. This CDR3 reads CASRGLDEQFF. CDR3 in DNA: TGTGCCAGCAGAGGCCTCGATGAGCAGTTCTTC.